This T cell receptor (beta chain) was obtained from a study of beta chain features in type 1 diabetes. Study at large: Healthy donors resembled patients in age, gender and cell yields. Study results and caveats: Shortening that was moderate but significant affected the TCRB CDR3s of Type 1 diabetes patients in all four CD4+ subsets. Relative to healthy donors, patients appeared to have naive, central memory and Treg TCRB repertoires that were more similar.

On this clone itself: Its antigen is unidentified.

V lost 1 base, J lost 5 bases, and 7 bases lay in between. CDR3 length: 13 amino acids. Germline CDR1 and CDR2: LGHNA and YSLEER. Cell sorting via CD45RO/CCR7/CD25/CD127/CD95/CD27 was performed to obtain CD4+ naive, central memory, regulatory and stem cell-like memory cells. Sequenced material consisted of expressed TCRB transcripts (all of the isolated RNA was reverse transcribed). Using immunoSEQ multiplex PCR, the repertoire was profiled, and TCRdb retains in-frame clones only, with some absent. The data hold about 180,000 clones, with almost 8% observed a single time. The receptor's source is a man aged 18 to 30 with type 1 diabetes. The chain carries TRBV4-3 and TRBJ2-3; D is undetermined. Sequenced: central memory CD4+ T cells from blood. The CDR3 region is CASSQGPGDTQYF. DNA for the CDR3: TGCGCCAGCAGCCAAGGTCCCGGAGATACGCAGTATTTT.